What follows is one TCR beta chain and its context. Its antigen target is currently unknown. Per-nucleotide qualities are absent, and no much larger clonotype sits a single base away. Reading from cysteine to phenylalanine, the CDR3 counts 14 amino acids. The retained sequence is limited to the CDR3, 42 bases, with the frame set at the first base. The germline V gene (reference sequence) provides CDR1 MNHEY and CDR2 SMNVEV. Trimming at the junction amounts to 2 bases on V and 3 bases on J, and the germline ends lie 10 bases apart. This entry is derived from a study of shared clonotypes between healthy human individuals (dated by TCRdb to 2020 to 2021). Study-level background: The cohort included a few men and two women between 18 and 49 years of age. The study deeply sequenced blood TCR repertoires of about five healthy adults to estimate repertoire size and the extent of clonotype sharing between individuals. Per donor, leukapheresis produced somewhere between about 0.94 and 9.5 billion PBMCs. Different laboratories and diverse techniques were used to prepare libraries and sequence TCR repertoires, to increase sequencing depth and limit assay-specific biases. For each donor, CD4 naive and CD4 memory were each run on three plates, CD8 naive on two plates, and CD8 memory on one plate. Study-level results and caveats: Clonotypes shared by all four sorted-subset donors showed higher generation probabilities than non-shared clonotypes. Pairwise subsampling led to the expectation that sequencing depth would affect the degree of clonotype sharing among donors. Because the study included only a small number of donors, the genetic and exposure-history diversity represented was limited. Sampling was restricted to blood, and TCR repertoires in tissue are likely to differ from TCR repertoires in blood. Naive subsets generally had larger estimated clonotype richness than memory subsets. Rarefaction of sorted-subset datasets indicated incomplete sequencing despite the large sequencing depth. Roughly 5% of naive CD4, 3.5% of naive CD8, around 2.3% of memory CD4, and around 0.42% of memory CD8 clonotypes were shared across a handful of donors.

CD8 naive samples consisted of CD45RO-negative cells that were positively selected for CCR7, yielding a CD45RA+CCR7+ population without TemRA cells. Healthy HIV-negative adults with no recently reported acute infections or vaccinations were included as donors. Every donor was a Caucasian adult residing in Nashville, Tennessee, USA. After blood collection by leukapheresis, PBMCs were isolated using Ficoll-Histopaque density gradient centrifugation and then cryopreserved in the vapor phase of liquid nitrogen. Analytical flow cytometry was used to check the purity and quantity of every magnetically sorted T cell population. Each sorted fraction had its genomic DNA isolated and then quantified by UV absorbance on a Nanodrop 2000c. Using the deep immunoSEQ assay, multiplex PCR amplified TCR CDR3 regions from genomic DNA. For each cell subset, the extracted genomic DNA was distributed evenly across all wells of several immunoSEQ 96-well plates, and each plate served as one replicate. For sorted subsets, each replicate PCR was loaded with approximately 190 ng genomic DNA, equivalent to 30,000 or so T cell genomes. Purified libraries were measured with a Qubit 3.0 fluorometer, size-checked on a Bioanalyzer 2100, and measured again with the KAPA Library Quantification kit. A separate single-read 150-cycle Illumina NextSeq 550 flow cell was used to sequence each immunoSEQ 96-well plate. The authors' pipeline ran thus. Because the immunoSEQ output held only junctional sequences and lacked quality scores, the filtering could not match the filtering applied to full-length reads. To assign V/J genes and CDR3, sequences were annotated against IMGT germline references using PyIR, a Python wrapper for IgBLAST v1.9. Reads were removed for weak V/J assignments (E-value above 1e-6), missing CDR3, stop codons, out-of-frame junctions, or ambiguous translated residues. V3J clonotypes were defined as sequences sharing the same inferred V gene, J gene, and CDR3 amino acid sequence. To compute the percentage overlap between repertoires, the number of shared unique clonotypes was divided by the size of the smaller repertoire. Three approaches were used to assess repertoire richness: RTK rarefaction, the Chao1 estimator, and Recon v2.1 estimates of unobserved clonotypes. For all TCRbeta clonotypes obtained by the gDNA method from four donors, generation probabilities were computed with OLGA. The table comes from immuneACCESS by way of TCRdb, which keeps in-frame sequences with V and J called. Part of the clones is missing from these tables; in studies checked, under half for an unresolved V gene and the rest for unknown reasons. For V, J and clone size, that table is used; D and trimming come from the DNA. The sample table shows fewer than 850,000 clones, and 96% are seen once. 0.2% to 0.25% of the sample goes to the ten largest clones.

The origin of this receptor is a man aged 25 to 40 in good health. The V and J genes are TRBV27 and TRBJ1-2; the D gene is unclear. Sequenced: naive CD8+ T cells sorted from blood. The intended sense of this specimen's cell subset or site label: CD45RA+CCR7+. The CDR3: CASSLLKGYYGYTF. The nucleotide sequence is TGTGCCAGCAGTTTACTCAAGGGATACTATGGCTACACCTTC.